The rows below give T cell receptor beta chains drawn from one sample of a study of PD-L1 blockade in urothelial cancer. Sequencing was performed with immunoSEQ multiplex PCR; in TCRdb, only in-frame clones are kept and a portion is missing. Of about 39,000 clones in the sample, roughly nine tenths are singletons; the top ten hold around 11%. The source material was PBMCs, sampled around atezolizumab (anti-PD-L1) treatment. These receptors were collected from a woman aged 55-70 years with urothelial cancer. CDR3s include the opening cysteine and the closing phenylalanine or tryptophan. The D gene is left open where the match is weak. Size is stated for part of the rows, as once, few or many counts, or as a class when the clone is expanded.

D	V	size	J	CDR3	DNA
NA	TRBV5-1	NA	TRBJ2-3	CASSPEGQPTDTQYF	TGCGCCAGCAGCCCGGAAGGACAGCCCACAGATACGCAGTATTTT
NA	TRBV9	NA	TRBJ2-5	CASSVGTEETQYF	TGTGCCAGCAGCGTAGGTACAGAAGAGACCCAGTACTTC
NA	TRBV5-1	NA	TRBJ2-7	CASSLGYEQYF	TGCGCCAGCAGCTTGGGCTACGAGCAGTACTTC
TRBD2	TRBV5-1	NA	TRBJ2-3	CASSGGGTSGTDTQYF	TGCGCCAGCAGCGGGGGGGGGACTAGCGGCACAGATACGCAGTATTTT
TRBD1	TRBV5-5	few	TRBJ2-7	CASSFVMTGDWSSYEQYF	TGTGCCAGCAGCTTTGTCATGACAGGGGATTGGAGCTCCTACGAGCAGTACTTC
NA	TRBV7-8	once	TRBJ1-4	CASSWGGTANEKLFF	TGTGCCAGCAGCTGGGGGGGAACCGCTAATGAAAAACTGTTTTTT
TRBD1	TRBV29-1	NA	TRBJ1-1	CSVQNVAGGSEAFF	TGCAGCGTCCAGAACGTCGCAGGGGGGTCTGAAGCTTTCTTT
TRBD1	TRBV7-9	NA	TRBJ1-1	CASSLVGQKTKAFF	TGTGCCAGCAGCTTAGTGGGACAGAAAACTAAAGCTTTCTTT
TRBD2	TRBV6-5	NA	TRBJ2-5	CASSRGGVARTQYF	TGTGCCAGCAGCCGCGGGGGGGTGGCTAGGACCCAGTACTTC
NA	TRBV4-1	NA	TRBJ2-7	CASSLRTRGQTISYEQYF	TGCGCCAGCAGCCTCAGGACGAGAGGACAAACCATCTCCTACGAGCAGTACTTC
NA	TRBV4-1	NA	TRBJ2-2	CASRGRGAGGELFF	TGCGCCAGCAGAGGTCGGGGGGCAGGCGGGGAGCTGTTTTTT
TRBD1	TRBV15	medium-sized	TRBJ1-1	CATSRDSGRGSGSTEAFF	TGTGCCACCAGCAGAGATAGCGGCAGGGGGAGCGGAAGCACTGAAGCTTTCTTT
TRBD1	TRBV2	NA	TRBJ1-5	CASSIEGQGNQPQHF	TGTGCCAGCAGTATAGAAGGACAGGGCAATCAGCCCCAGCATTTT
NA	TRBV14	NA	TRBJ1-2	CASSQRGSGYTF	TGTGCCAGCAGCCAACGCGGGAGCGGCTACACCTTC
TRBD2	TRBV5-1	NA	TRBJ2-1	CASTSGGTREGEQFF	TGCGCCAGCACCTCTGGGGGGACTCGGGAGGGTGAGCAGTTCTTC
TRBD2	TRBV27	NA	TRBJ2-7	CASSPGGVEQYF	TGTGCCAGCAGCCCTGGGGGGGTTGAGCAGTACTTC